The 5 T cell receptor beta chains in this list originate from one sample, sequenced in a study of T-cell memory formation after mild COVID-19. TCRdb used MiXCR to reprocess the 5' RACE reads, holding one entry per CDR3 protein. Found here are under 650,000 distinct CDR3 sequences, under 20% of them singletons; the top ten hold around 12%. Material: PBMCs or a T cell subset sorted from them (not recorded which). The receptors were gathered from an adult woman who had mild COVID-19 (a few samples of this study predate the infection). Cell type and time point are not known.

This clonotype came up a few times. The J gene is TRBJ2-7, the V gene TRBV6-5; D unresolved. The CDR3 covers 13 residues. V lost 4 bases and J 4 bases, leaving 11 bases between the germline ends. Germline assignment: CDR1 MNHEY and CDR2 SVGAGI. CDR3 protein: CASSSIGEYEQYF. The CDR3 nucleotides are TGTGCCAGCAGTTCGATTGGAGAATACGAGCAGTACTTC.

This clonotype was counted between two and nine times. The V gene is TRBV7-9, the J gene TRBJ2-3, with a tentative D call TRBD1 (6 bases). CDR1 SEHNR and CDR2 FQNEAQ come from the germline V gene (reference sequence). V shed 4 bases and J shed 1 base, with 15 bases lying between them. The CDR3 sequence is 16 residues long. Here the CDR3 reads CASSSPQGQRTDTQYF. The CDR3 DNA reads TGTGCCAGCAGCTCGCCCCAGGGACAACGCACAGATACGCAGTATTTT.

This clonotype has just a few counts. The chain joins TRBV30 to TRBJ2-2; D is tentatively TRBD1 or TRBD2 (5 bases each). V was shortened by 5 bases and J by 6 bases, with 10 bases between the two germline ends. The CDR3 loop spans 12 amino acids. Germline assignment: CDR1 GTSNPN and CDR2 SVGIG (reference sequence). CDR3 in DNA: TGTGCCTGGGGGACCTTCCCCGGGGAGCTGTTTTTT. Protein product: CAWGTFPGELFF.

There are a few counts of this clonotype. The rearrangement links TRBV18 to TRBJ2-1; 8 bases are a match to TRBD1. The germline V gene has CDR1 KGHSH and CDR2 LQKENI. This CDR3 spans 17 amino acids. J lost 0 bases, V lost 1 base, and 5 bases had no gene match. The CDR3 loop reads CASSPRRGQSSYNEQFF. The CDR3 coding sequence is TGTGCCAGCTCACCACGCAGGGGGCAGAGCTCCTACAATGAGCAGTTCTTC.

The rearrangement joins TRBV12-3 or TRBV12-4 to TRBJ1-1; D not certain. V was cut by 6 bases and J by 6 bases, with 11 bases left in between. The CDR3 sequence is 12 residues long. CDR3 DNA sequence: TGTGCCAGCAGGATCCGGGCCGCTGAAGCTTTCTTT. Encoded protein: CASRIRAAEAFF.